Below, 24 T cell receptor beta chains from the same sample are listed, as sequenced in a study of T cell changes during pregnancy in multiple sclerosis. Data came from immunoSEQ multiplex PCR; TCRdb stores just in-frame clones and leaves some out. The sample carries around 50,000 clones, about 90% recorded once. The sequencing here drew on peripheral blood, taken in the first trimester of pregnancy. These receptor sequences come from a female donor with multiple sclerosis, enrolled in a pregnancy study.

This clone appeared once. V and J are TRBV5-1 and TRBJ2-7; D remains ambiguous. Germline loops: CDR1 SGHRS, CDR2 YFSETQ. V was shortened by 3 bases and J by 2 bases, with 15 bases between the two germline ends. The CDR3 consists of 15 residues. The CDR3 protein is CASSSHTQRTYEQYF. The DNA for the CDR3 is TGCGCCAGCAGCTCCCACACCCAGAGGACCTACGAGCAGTACTTC.

V gene TRBV27 combines with J gene TRBJ1-2, with 10 bases aligning to TRBD1. The CDR3 has 13 amino acids. J gave up 4 bases and V 10 bases, and 6 bases lay outside the gene matches. CDR1 is MNHEY and CDR2 is SMNVEV in the germline V gene (reference sequence). The CDR3 reads CATGQGGTYGYTF. The CDR3 nucleotides are TGTGCCACAGGACAGGGGGGGACCTATGGCTACACCTTC.

The rearrangement links TRBV18 to TRBJ2-2, with TRBD1 matching over 9 bases. J was trimmed by 0 bases and V by 5 bases; bases with no gene match: 4. Germline V gene data show CDR1 as KGHSH and CDR2 as LQKENI. This CDR3 is built from 16 residues. The CDR3 bases are TGTGCCAGCTCAGCCACAGGGGGCACGAACACCGGGGAGCTGTTTTTT. This gives the protein CASSATGGTNTGELFF.

This chain uses TRBV11-2 with TRBJ2-6; D unclear. Between the trimmed V and J ends, which lost 5 bases and 4 bases, there was a span of 9 bases. CDR3 size: 14 residues. Germline V gene sequence: CDR1 SGHAT, CDR2 FQNNGV. The CDR3 region is CASSPRMGANVLTF. CDR3 in DNA: TGTGCCAGCAGCCCCCGTATGGGGGCCAACGTCCTGACTTTC.

The V and J genes are TRBV15 and TRBJ1-1; TRBD1 matches at 7 bases. From germline, CDR1 is LNHNV and CDR2 YYDKDF (reference sequence). This CDR3 is 15 amino acids long. V gave up 1 base and J gave up 4 bases; unmatched junction bases: 6. Here the CDR3 DNA reads TGTGCCACCAGCAGAGGACAGGGAGGCGGCACTGAAGCTTTCTTT. Translating gives CATSRGQGGGTEAFF.

This clone was detected a few times. The genes are TRBV5-1 and TRBJ1-3, with D possibly matching TRBD1 (5 bases). CDR3 length: 13 amino acids. The V end was cut by 4 bases, the J end by 0 bases, with 5 bases between. Per the germline V gene, CDR1 is SGHRS and CDR2 is YFSETQ. This CDR3 is CASSDSSGNTIYF. CDR3 DNA sequence: TGCGCCAGCAGCGACAGCTCTGGAAACACCATATATTTT. Using reference TRBV5-1 and TRBJ1-3 for the parts outside the CDR3, the full variable domain is KAGVTQTPRYLIKTRGQQVTLSCSPISGHRSVSWYQQTPGQGLQFLFEYFSETQRNKGNFPGRFSGRQFSNSRSEMNVSTLELGDSALYLCASSDSSGNTIYFGEGSWLTVV.

The chain has TRBV10-2 and TRBJ1-1, with D hard to call. This CDR3 contains 12 residues. Trimming removed 4 bases at V and 4 bases at J, with 7 bases between. CDR1 WSHSY and CDR2 SAAADI come from the germline V gene. DNA for the CDR3: TGCGCCAGCAGTGGGCGGGGCACTGAAGCTTTCTTT. Translation gives CASSGRGTEAFF.

This clone was counted once. The V and J genes are TRBV15 and TRBJ1-5; no firm D call. The CDR3 sequence is 16 residues long. Trimming pared 5 bases from V and 7 bases from J, leaving 21 bases between. Germline-derived CDR1 and CDR2 are LNHNV and YYDKDF (reference sequence). This CDR3 is CATSPEMAGRQQPQHF. CDR3 nucleotides: TGTGCCACCAGCCCAGAGATGGCAGGTCGTCAACAGCCCCAGCATTTT.

The chain has TRBV7-8 and TRBJ2-2; maybe TRBD1 (6 bases). CDR1 is SGHVS, CDR2 FQNEAQ, per germline. Trimming stripped 5 bases from V and 0 bases from J, with 19 bases between. The CDR3 consists of 18 residues. Here the CDR3 DNA reads TGTGCCAGCAGCCCGAGGACAGAACCAAACCCGAACACCGGGGAGCTGTTTTTT. Translation: CASSPRTEPNPNTGELFF.

This clone has more than one count but fewer than ten. J is TRBJ2-3 and V is TRBV19, with TRBD2 matching over 9 bases. The germline CDR1 and CDR2 sequences are LNHDA and SQIVND (reference sequence). Trimming at V came to 6 bases and at J to 1 base, leaving 8 bases not matched to a gene. CDR3 length: 16 residues. The CDR3: CASRFRSSGGTDTQYF. Written as DNA, the CDR3 is TGTGCCAGTAGGTTCCGGTCTAGCGGGGGCACAGATACGCAGTATTTT.

Only one count was recorded for this clone. This sequence joins TRBV19 and TRBJ1-4, with TRBD1 identical over 11 bases. The J segment lost 7 bases and the V segment lost 5 bases, leaving 12 bases of the junction unmatched. The CDR3 extends over 17 amino acids. The germline V gene has CDR1 LNHDA and CDR2 SQIVND (reference sequence). The DNA for the CDR3 is TGTGCCAGTAGTGATCCCGGGACAGGGGGTTTCGCTGAAAAACTGTTTTTT. This encodes CASSDPGTGGFAEKLFF.

The chain carries TRBV10-1 and TRBJ2-5; a possible D gene is TRBD2 (6 bases). CDR3 size: 13 residues. The V end was cut by 4 bases, the J end by 1 base, with 7 bases between. Germline CDR1 reads WNHNN; CDR2 reads SYGVQD (reference sequence). CDR3 nucleotides: TGCGCCAGCAGTGGGACTACCCAAGAGACCCAGTACTTC. Amino acids: CASSGTTQETQYF.

This clone was found once. No conserved phenylalanine or tryptophan ends this CDR3, so it is likely a read error. This chain links TRBV2 with TRBJ2-3; 9 positions agree with TRBD1. V was pared by 6 bases and J by 5 bases, with 9 bases of the junction left unmatched. The length of the CDR3 is 15 residues. Germline V lookup: CDR1 SNHLY, CDR2 FYNNEI. CDR3 residues: CASRPQGAPGDTQYL. The CDR3 coding sequence is TGTGCCAGCAGGCCACAGGGGGCGCCGGGAGATACGCAGTATCTT.

This sequence joins TRBV7-6 and TRBJ2-7; D is uncertain. The ends were cut back, 3 bases at V and 0 bases at J, with 3 bases in the middle. The CDR3 runs to 12 residues. The V gene's germline CDR1 is SGHVS and CDR2 FNYEAQ. CDR3 nucleotides: TGTGCCAGCAGCTTCATCTCCTACGAGCAGTACTTC. Its translation is CASSFISYEQYF.

The chain has TRBV30 and TRBJ2-3; 8 bases map to TRBD2. Germline V gene data show CDR1 as GTSNPN and CDR2 as SVGIG (reference sequence). V shed 0 bases, J shed 14 bases, and the junction held 10 bases outside the gene matches. The CDR3 sequence is 13 residues long. This CDR3 is CAWSVLRSGTGYF. The CDR3 DNA reads TGTGCCTGGAGTGTACTTCGTAGCGGGACGGGGTATTTT. Together with reference TRBV30 and TRBJ2-3, the CDR3 gives the full variable domain: SQTIHQWPATLVQPVGSPLSLECTVEGTSNPNLYWYRQAAGRGLQLLFYSVGIGQISSEVPQNLSASRPQDRQFILSSKKLLLSDSGFYLCAWSVLRSGTGYFGPGTRLTVL.

This CDR3 reads CASSQGGGGYNEQFF. The DNA for the CDR3 is TGCGCCAGCAGCCAAGGAGGCGGGGGGTACAATGAGCAGTTCTTC. V is TRBV4-3 and J is TRBJ2-1; 8 bases are a match to TRBD2. Unmatched junction bases numbered 3, after V lost 1 base and J lost 4 bases. The CDR3 loop spans 15 amino acids. In germline, CDR1 is LGHNA, CDR2 YSLEER.

This clone occurred a few times. The chain combines TRBV6-8 with TRBJ2-3, with TRBD2 matching over 10 bases. Per germline, CDR1 MNHGY and CDR2 SAAAGT. This CDR3 region has 19 residues. V was pared by 0 bases and J by 1 base, with 10 bases of the junction left unmatched. The CDR3 is CASSYSVLAGAQGTDTQYF. CDR3 nucleotide sequence: TGTGCCAGCAGTTACTCGGTGCTAGCGGGGGCTCAGGGCACAGATACGCAGTATTTT.

The V gene is TRBV5-8, the J gene TRBJ1-1, with D uncertain. This CDR3 is built from 15 residues. Germline V gene sequence: CDR1 SGHTS, CDR2 YDEGEE. V lost 5 bases to trimming and J lost 5 bases, with 19 bases between them. This CDR3 is CASRILKIRLTEAFF. DNA of the CDR3: TGTGCCAGCAGGATACTCAAAATCCGGTTGACTGAAGCTTTCTTT.

V usage is TRBV18 and J usage is TRBJ1-5; D not certain. The CDR3 has 13 amino acids. Trimming removed 3 bases at V and 6 bases at J, with 9 bases between. Looked up from germline, CDR1 is KGHSH and CDR2 is LQKENI. The CDR3 protein is CASSPPGGQPQHF. CDR3 coding DNA: TGTGCCAGCTCACCCCCCGGTGGTCAGCCCCAGCATTTT. The whole variable domain, filled in from reference TRBV18 and TRBJ1-5, reads NAGVMQNPRHLVRRRGQEARLRCSPMKGHSHVYWYRQLPEEGLKFMVYLQKENIIDESGMPKERFSAEFPKEGPSILRIQQVVRGDSAAYFCASSPPGGQPQHFGDGTRLSIL.

The rearrangement uses TRBV28 and TRBJ2-5; 10 nucleotides agree with TRBD2. Germline CDR1 and CDR2: MDHEN and SYDVKM. This CDR3 has 19 amino acids. V dropped 6 bases and J dropped 2; count of bases not matched to a gene: 18. The CDR3 DNA reads TGTGCCAGCAGCCGCCAGAGGATGGTAGCGGGGGGAGAACAAGAGACCCAGTACTTC. Its protein product is CASSRQRMVAGGEQETQYF.

The chain is built from TRBV10-1 and TRBJ2-7; TRBD1 matches at 9 bases. Germline trimming cut 8 bases from V and 2 bases from J; bases unmatched to any gene: 13. CDR1 is WNHNN and CDR2 is SYGVQD in the germline V gene (reference sequence). The CDR3 sequence is 16 residues long. CDR3: CASFSYRDRVPYEQYF. The DNA for the CDR3 is TGCGCCAGCTTCTCATACCGGGACAGGGTTCCCTACGAGCAGTACTTC.

This sequence joins TRBV6-1 and TRBJ1-1; possibly TRBD1 for D (5 bases). The germline V and J ends were trimmed by 7 bases and 4 bases, with 19 bases remaining between them. CDR3 length: 15 residues. From germline, CDR1 is MNHNS and CDR2 SASEGT. CDR3 in DNA: TGTGCCAGCACCGAGGGGCGGTGGGGGGGCACTGAAGCTTTCTTT. Its protein product is CASTEGRWGGTEAFF.

This chain joins TRBV27 and TRBJ2-3; TRBD2 agrees at 16 bases. The CDR3 sequence is 19 residues long. Germline lookup yields CDR1 MNHEY and CDR2 SMNVEV (reference sequence). V lost 2 bases to trimming and J lost 1 base; unmatched junction nucleotides: 6. The CDR3 is CASSLQGLAGGPRTDTQYF. In DNA, the CDR3 is TGTGCCAGCAGTTTACAGGGACTAGCGGGGGGGCCACGCACAGATACGCAGTATTTT.

This clone was counted only a few times. This sequence joins TRBV2 and TRBJ1-1; 11 nucleotides line up with TRBD1. Germline V gene sequence: CDR1 SNHLY, CDR2 FYNNEI. The CDR3 spans 14 residues. With V trimmed by 4 bases and J by 10 bases, 8 bases remained unmatched. CDR3 amino acids: CASSVDRGLGGAFF. In nucleotides, the CDR3 is TGTGCCAGCAGTGTGGACAGGGGGCTGGGCGGAGCTTTCTTT.